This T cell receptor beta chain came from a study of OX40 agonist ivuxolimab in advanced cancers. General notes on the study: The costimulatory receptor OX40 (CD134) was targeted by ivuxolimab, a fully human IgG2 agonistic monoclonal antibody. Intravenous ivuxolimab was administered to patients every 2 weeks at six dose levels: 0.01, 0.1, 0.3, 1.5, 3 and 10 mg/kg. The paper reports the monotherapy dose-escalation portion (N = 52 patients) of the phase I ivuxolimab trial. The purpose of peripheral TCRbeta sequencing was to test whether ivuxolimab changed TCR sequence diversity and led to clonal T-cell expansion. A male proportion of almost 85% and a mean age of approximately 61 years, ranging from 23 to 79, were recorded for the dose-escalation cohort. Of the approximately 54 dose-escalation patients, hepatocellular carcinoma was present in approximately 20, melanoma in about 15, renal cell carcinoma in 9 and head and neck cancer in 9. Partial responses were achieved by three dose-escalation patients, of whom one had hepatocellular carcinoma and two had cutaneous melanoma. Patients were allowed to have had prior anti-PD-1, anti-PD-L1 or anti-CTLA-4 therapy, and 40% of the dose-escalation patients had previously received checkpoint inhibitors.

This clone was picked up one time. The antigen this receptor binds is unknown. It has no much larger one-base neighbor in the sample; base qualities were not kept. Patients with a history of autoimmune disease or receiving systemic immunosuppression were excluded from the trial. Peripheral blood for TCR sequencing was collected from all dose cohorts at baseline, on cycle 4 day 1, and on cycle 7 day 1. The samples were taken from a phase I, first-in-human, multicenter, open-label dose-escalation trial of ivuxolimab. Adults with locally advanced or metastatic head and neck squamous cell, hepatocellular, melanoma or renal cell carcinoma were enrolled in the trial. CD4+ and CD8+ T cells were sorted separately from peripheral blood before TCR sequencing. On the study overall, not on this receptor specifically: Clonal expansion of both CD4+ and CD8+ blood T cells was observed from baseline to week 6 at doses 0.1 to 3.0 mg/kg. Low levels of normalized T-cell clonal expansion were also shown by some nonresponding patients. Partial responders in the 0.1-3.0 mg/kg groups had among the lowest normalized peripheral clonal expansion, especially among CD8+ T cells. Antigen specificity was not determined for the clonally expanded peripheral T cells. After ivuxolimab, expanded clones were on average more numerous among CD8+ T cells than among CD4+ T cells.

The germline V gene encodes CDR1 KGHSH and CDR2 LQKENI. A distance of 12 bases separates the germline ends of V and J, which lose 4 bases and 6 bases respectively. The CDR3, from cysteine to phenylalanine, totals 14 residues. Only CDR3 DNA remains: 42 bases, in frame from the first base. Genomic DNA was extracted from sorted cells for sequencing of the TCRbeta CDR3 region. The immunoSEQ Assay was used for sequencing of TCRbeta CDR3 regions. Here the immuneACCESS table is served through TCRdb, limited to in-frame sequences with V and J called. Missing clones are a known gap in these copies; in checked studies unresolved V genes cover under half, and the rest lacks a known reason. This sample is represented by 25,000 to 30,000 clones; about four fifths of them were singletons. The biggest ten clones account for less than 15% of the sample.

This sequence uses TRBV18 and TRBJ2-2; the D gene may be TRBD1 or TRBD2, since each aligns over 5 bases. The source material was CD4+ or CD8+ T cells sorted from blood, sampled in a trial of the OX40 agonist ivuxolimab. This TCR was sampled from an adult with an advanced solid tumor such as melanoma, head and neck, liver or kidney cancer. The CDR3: CASSRGGDAGELFF. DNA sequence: TGTGCCAGCTCACGCGGTGGGGACGCCGGGGAGCTGTTTTTT.